This T cell receptor beta chain was captured by sequencing in a study of shared clonotypes between healthy human individuals. Sequencing was performed with immunoSEQ multiplex PCR; in TCRdb, only in-frame clones are kept and a portion is missing. Altogether roughly 720,000 clones are present, 90% being singletons, with the ten largest covering about 33%. Every one of the donors was a Caucasian adult that lived in Nashville, Tennessee. Germline V lookup: CDR1 MNHEY, CDR2 SMNVEV (reference sequence). CDR3 length equals 13 residues. V was clipped by 1 base and J by 1 base, with 4 bases between them. Study-wide findings and caveats: The study sampled only blood, and tissue repertoires likely differ.

Comment on this clone: Its antigen is unknown.

The J gene is TRBJ1-1, the V gene TRBV27; D remains unclear. The material sequenced was memory CD8+ T cells from PBMCs. Subset reported: CD45RO+ cells pooled with CCR7-negative TemRA cells. The sequence came from a man aged 18 to 30 in good health. Some clones in this sample may be carry-over from other donors' samples. This chain's CDR3 is CASSLYQNTEAFF. CDR3 DNA: TGTGCCAGCAGTTTATATCAGAACACTGAAGCTTTCTTT.